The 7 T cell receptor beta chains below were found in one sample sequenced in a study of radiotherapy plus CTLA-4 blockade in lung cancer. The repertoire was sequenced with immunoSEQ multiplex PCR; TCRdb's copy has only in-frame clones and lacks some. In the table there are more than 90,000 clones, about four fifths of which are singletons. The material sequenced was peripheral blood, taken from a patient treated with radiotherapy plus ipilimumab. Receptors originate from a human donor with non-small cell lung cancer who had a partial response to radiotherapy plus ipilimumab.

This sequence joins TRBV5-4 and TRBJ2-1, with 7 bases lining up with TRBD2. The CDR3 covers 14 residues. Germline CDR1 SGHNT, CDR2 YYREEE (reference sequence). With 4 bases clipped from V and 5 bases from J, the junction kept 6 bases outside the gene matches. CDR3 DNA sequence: TGTGCCAGCAGCGCCGTGGGAGGGGACAATGAGCAGTTCTTC. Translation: CASSAVGGDNEQFF.

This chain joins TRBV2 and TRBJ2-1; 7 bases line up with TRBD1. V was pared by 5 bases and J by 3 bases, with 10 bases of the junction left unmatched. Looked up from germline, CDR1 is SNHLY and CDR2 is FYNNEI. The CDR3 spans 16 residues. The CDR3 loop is CASSQMRQGIYNEQFF. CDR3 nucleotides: TGTGCCAGCAGTCAAATGAGACAGGGCATCTACAATGAGCAGTTCTTC.

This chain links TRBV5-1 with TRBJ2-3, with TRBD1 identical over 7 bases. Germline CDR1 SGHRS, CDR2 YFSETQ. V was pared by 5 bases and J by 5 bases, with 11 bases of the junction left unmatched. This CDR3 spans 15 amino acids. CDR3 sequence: CASRSTGTVGDTQYF. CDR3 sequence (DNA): TGCGCCAGCAGGTCCACTGGGACAGTCGGAGATACGCAGTATTTT.

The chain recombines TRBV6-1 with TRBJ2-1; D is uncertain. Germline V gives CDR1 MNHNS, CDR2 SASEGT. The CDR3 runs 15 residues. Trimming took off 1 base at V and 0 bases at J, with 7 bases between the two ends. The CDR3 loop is CASSEVASSYNEQFF. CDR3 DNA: TGTGCCAGCAGTGAAGTCGCGAGCTCCTACAATGAGCAGTTCTTC.

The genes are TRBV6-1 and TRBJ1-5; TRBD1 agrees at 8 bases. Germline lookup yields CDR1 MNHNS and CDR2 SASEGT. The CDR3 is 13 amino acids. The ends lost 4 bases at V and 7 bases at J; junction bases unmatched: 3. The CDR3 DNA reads TGTGCCAGCAGTGCGACAGGGGACCAGCCCCAGCATTTT. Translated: CASSATGDQPQHF.

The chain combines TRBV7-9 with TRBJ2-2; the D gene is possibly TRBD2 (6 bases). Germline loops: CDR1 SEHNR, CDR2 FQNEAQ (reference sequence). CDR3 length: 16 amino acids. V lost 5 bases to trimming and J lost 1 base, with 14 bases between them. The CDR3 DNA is TGTGCCAGCAGCCGGACGCGGGAAAAGAACACCGGGGAGCTGTTTTTT. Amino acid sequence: CASSRTREKNTGELFF. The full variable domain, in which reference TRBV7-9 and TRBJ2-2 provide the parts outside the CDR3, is DTGVSQNPRHKITKRGQNVTFRCDPISEHNRLYWYRQTLGQGPEFLTYFQNEAQLEKSRLLSDRFSAERPKGSFSTLEIQRTEQGDSAMYLCASSRTREKNTGELFFGEGSRLTVL.

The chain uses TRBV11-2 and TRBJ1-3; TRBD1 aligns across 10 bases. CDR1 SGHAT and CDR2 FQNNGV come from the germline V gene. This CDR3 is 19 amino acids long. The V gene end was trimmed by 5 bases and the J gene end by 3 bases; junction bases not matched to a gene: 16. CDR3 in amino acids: CASSPGTGEGGRFGNTIYF. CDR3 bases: TGTGCCAGCAGCCCCGGGACAGGGGAAGGGGGCAGATTTGGAAACACCATATATTTT.